The rows below give T cell receptor beta chains drawn from one sample of a study of T cell repertoires in cytomegalovirus infection. These receptors have no known antigen. TCRdb used MiXCR to reprocess the reads, holding one entry per CDR3 protein. The table lists around 110,000 distinct CDR3 sequences, over 9% of them singletons, with 31% in the top ten. Specimen: PBMCs, sequenced either directly or after in vitro stimulation (not recorded which). All receptors derive from a human donor in good health (CMV status not recorded). Some clones in this sample may be carry-over from other donors' samples. CDR3s include the opening cysteine and the closing phenylalanine or tryptophan. The D gene is left open where the match is weak. A clone size is listed for some rows: how often the clone was seen (once, few, many), or a class if it is expanded.

V gene: TRBV7-8
J gene: TRBJ2-1
clone size: many
D gene: NA
CDR3 length: 17
CDR3 protein: CASSLDEGKSGYNEQFF
CDR3 DNA: TGTGCCAGCAGCTTAGATGAAGGGAAGAGCGGCTACAATGAGCAGTTCTTC

V gene: TRBV11-2
J gene: TRBJ1-2
clone size: many
D gene: NA
CDR3 length: 13
CDR3 protein: CASSLTPVYGYTF
CDR3 DNA: TGTGCCAGCAGCTTAACGCCAGTCTATGGCTACACCTTC

V gene: TRBV29-1
J gene: TRBJ2-1
clone size: NA
D gene: NA
CDR3 length: 13
CDR3 protein: CSVGWASYNEQFF
CDR3 DNA: TGCAGCGTTGGCTGGGCCTCCTACAATGAGCAGTTCTTC

V gene: TRBV2
J gene: TRBJ2-7
clone size: NA
D gene: NA
CDR3 length: 12
CDR3 protein: CASKGRVYEQYF
CDR3 DNA: TGTGCCAGCAAAGGCAGGGTCTACGAGCAGTACTTC

V gene: TRBV7-2
J gene: TRBJ2-3
clone size: many
D gene: TRBD2
CDR3 length: 15
CDR3 protein: CASSLAFRGADTQYF
CDR3 DNA: TGTGCCAGCAGCTTAGCCTTCCGGGGGGCAGATACGCAGTATTTT

V gene: TRBV7-2
J gene: TRBJ2-3
clone size: NA
D gene: TRBD2
CDR3 length: 14
CDR3 protein: CASRSGSGPDTQYF
CDR3 DNA: TGTGCCAGCAGGAGCGGGAGCGGCCCAGATACGCAGTATTTT

V gene: TRBV28
J gene: TRBJ2-7
clone size: few
D gene: NA
CDR3 length: 17
CDR3 protein: CASSLRWAGDPTYEQYF
CDR3 DNA: TGTGCCAGCAGTTTAAGGTGGGCCGGGGATCCAACCTACGAGCAGTACTTC

V gene: TRBV11-3
J gene: TRBJ2-7
clone size: NA
D gene: TRBD1
CDR3 length: 15
CDR3 protein: CASSEQIGTDYEQYF
CDR3 DNA: TGTGCCAGCAGCGAGCAGATCGGGACAGACTACGAGCAGTACTTC

V gene: TRBV4-1
J gene: TRBJ2-4
clone size: NA
D gene: TRBD2
CDR3 length: 18
CDR3 protein: CAGSPGLAGGSAKNIQYF
CDR3 DNA: TGCGCCGGCAGCCCCGGACTAGCGGGAGGTTCGGCCAAAAACATTCAGTACTTC

V gene: TRBV12-3/TRBV12-4
J gene: TRBJ1-5
clone size: NA
D gene: NA
CDR3 length: 13
CDR3 protein: CASSFQVNQPQHF
CDR3 DNA: TGTGCCAGCAGTTTCCAGGTCAATCAGCCCCAGCATTTT

V gene: TRBV7-9
J gene: TRBJ1-2
clone size: many
D gene: NA
CDR3 length: 14
CDR3 protein: CASSLGVGYGGYTF
CDR3 DNA: TGTGCCAGCAGCTTAGGTGTGGGCTACGGTGGCTACACCTTC

V gene: TRBV24-1
J gene: TRBJ1-2
clone size: NA
D gene: NA
CDR3 length: 14
CDR3 protein: CATSDFRRNYGYTF
CDR3 DNA: TGTGCCACCAGTGATTTTCGGAGGAACTATGGCTACACCTTC

V gene: TRBV12-3/TRBV12-4
J gene: TRBJ2-3
clone size: few
D gene: NA
CDR3 length: 12
CDR3 protein: CASRPGADTQYF
CDR3 DNA: TGTGCCAGCAGACCAGGGGCAGATACGCAGTATTTT

V gene: TRBV7-6
J gene: TRBJ2-5
clone size: many
D gene: NA
CDR3 length: 13
CDR3 protein: CASSLNFQETQYF
CDR3 DNA: TGTGCCAGCAGCTTAAATTTTCAGGAGACCCAGTACTTC

V gene: TRBV7-9
J gene: TRBJ2-3
clone size: many
D gene: NA
CDR3 length: 13
CDR3 protein: CASDSFSTDTQYF
CDR3 DNA: TGTGCCAGCGACAGCTTTAGCACAGATACGCAGTATTTT

V gene: TRBV28
J gene: TRBJ2-7
clone size: NA
D gene: NA
CDR3 length: 10
CDR3 protein: CASTLYEQYF
CDR3 DNA: TGTGCCAGCACCCTCTACGAGCAGTACTTC

V gene: TRBV12-3/TRBV12-4
J gene: TRBJ1-4
clone size: many
D gene: NA
CDR3 length: 14
CDR3 protein: CASARAGSGEKLFF
CDR3 DNA: TGTGCCAGCGCCCGCGCCGGGAGTGGCGAAAAACTGTTTTTT

V gene: TRBV4-1
J gene: TRBJ1-3
clone size: many
D gene: NA
CDR3 length: 17
CDR3 protein: CASSLPTATSSGNTIYF
CDR3 DNA: TGCGCCAGCAGCCTTCCGACGGCTACTTCCTCTGGAAACACCATATATTTT

V gene: TRBV7-2
J gene: TRBJ1-1
clone size: NA
D gene: NA
CDR3 length: 12
CDR3 protein: CASSLGPAEAFF
CDR3 DNA: TGTGCCAGCAGCTTGGGGCCGGCTGAAGCTTTCTTT

V gene: TRBV2
J gene: TRBJ2-2
clone size: NA
D gene: NA
CDR3 length: 12
CDR3 protein: CASREYTGELFF
CDR3 DNA: TGTGCCAGCAGGGAGTACACCGGGGAGCTGTTTTTT

V gene: TRBV29-1
J gene: TRBJ2-3
clone size: NA
D gene: TRBD2
CDR3 length: 15
CDR3 protein: CSVESGDPRTDTQYF
CDR3 DNA: TGCAGCGTTGAAAGCGGGGACCCCCGCACAGATACGCAGTATTTT

V gene: TRBV20-1
J gene: TRBJ2-1
clone size: few
D gene: NA
CDR3 length: 13
CDR3 protein: CSAYKRTLNEQFF
CDR3 DNA: TGCAGTGCGTACAAGCGGACCCTCAATGAGCAGTTCTTC

V gene: TRBV10-2
J gene: TRBJ2-1
clone size: few
D gene: TRBD2
CDR3 length: 14
CDR3 protein: CASSPSGRAHEQFF
CDR3 DNA: TGCGCCAGCAGTCCTAGCGGTCGGGCGCATGAGCAGTTCTTC

V gene: TRBV6-2/TRBV6-3
J gene: TRBJ2-5
clone size: NA
D gene: TRBD2
CDR3 length: 17
CDR3 protein: CASSYAVLGRREETQYF
CDR3 DNA: TGTGCCAGCAGTTACGCCGTGCTCGGGAGGAGAGAAGAGACCCAGTACTTC

V gene: TRBV7-2
J gene: TRBJ2-3
clone size: many
D gene: NA
CDR3 length: 16
CDR3 protein: CASTKDSRGYTDTQYF
CDR3 DNA: TGTGCCAGCACCAAGGACAGTCGGGGCTACACAGATACGCAGTATTTT

V gene: TRBV6-1
J gene: TRBJ1-5
clone size: many
D gene: TRBD1
CDR3 length: 13
CDR3 protein: CASRDRGNQPQHF
CDR3 DNA: TGTGCCAGCCGGGACAGGGGTAATCAGCCCCAGCATTTT

V gene: TRBV28
J gene: TRBJ2-4
clone size: few
D gene: NA
CDR3 length: 14
CDR3 protein: CASREGHSKNIQYF
CDR3 DNA: TGTGCCAGCAGGGAGGGGCACAGCAAAAACATTCAGTACTTC

V gene: TRBV6-2/TRBV6-3
J gene: TRBJ2-1
clone size: many
D gene: TRBD2
CDR3 length: 14
CDR3 protein: CASTKAGGTNEQFF
CDR3 DNA: TGTGCCAGCACCAAAGCGGGAGGGACCAATGAGCAGTTCTTC

V gene: TRBV6-1
J gene: TRBJ2-1
clone size: many
D gene: NA
CDR3 length: 14
CDR3 protein: CASTIDRSYNEQFF
CDR3 DNA: TGTGCCAGCACCATAGACAGGTCCTACAATGAGCAGTTCTTC

V gene: TRBV7-7
J gene: TRBJ2-1
clone size: many
D gene: TRBD2
CDR3 length: 15
CDR3 protein: CASSLGTSVVNEQFF
CDR3 DNA: TGTGCCAGCAGCTTGGGGACTAGCGTCGTCAATGAGCAGTTCTTC

V gene: TRBV4-1
J gene: TRBJ2-2
clone size: many
D gene: TRBD1
CDR3 length: 14
CDR3 protein: CASSQEQGAGELFF
CDR3 DNA: TGCGCCAGCAGCCAAGAACAGGGGGCCGGGGAGCTGTTTTTT

V gene: TRBV10-3
J gene: TRBJ2-1
clone size: few
D gene: NA
CDR3 length: 14
CDR3 protein: CAIRLTDSMNEQFF
CDR3 DNA: TGTGCCATCAGGCTGACAGACAGTATGAATGAGCAGTTCTTC

V gene: TRBV7-3
J gene: TRBJ2-5
clone size: NA
D gene: TRBD2
CDR3 length: 14
CDR3 protein: CASSFEAGSVTQYF
CDR3 DNA: TGTGCCAGCAGCTTTGAAGCGGGATCGGTGACCCAGTACTTC

V gene: TRBV19
J gene: TRBJ1-1
clone size: few
D gene: NA
CDR3 length: 15
CDR3 protein: CASTKTGFGSTEAFF
CDR3 DNA: TGTGCCAGTACCAAAACAGGTTTTGGGAGCACTGAAGCTTTCTTT

V gene: TRBV27
J gene: TRBJ2-1
clone size: many
D gene: TRBD2
CDR3 length: 16
CDR3 protein: CASSPRASGIFGEQFF
CDR3 DNA: TGTGCCAGCAGTCCCCGGGCTAGCGGGATCTTCGGTGAGCAGTTCTTC

V gene: TRBV7-8
J gene: TRBJ1-1
clone size: few
D gene: NA
CDR3 length: 14
CDR3 protein: CASSIYGADTEAFF
CDR3 DNA: TGTGCCAGCAGTATATATGGGGCGGACACTGAAGCTTTCTTT

V gene: TRBV27
J gene: TRBJ1-1
clone size: many
D gene: TRBD1
CDR3 length: 15
CDR3 protein: CASSSGGTGNTEAFF
CDR3 DNA: TGTGCCAGCAGTTCGGGGGGGACAGGGAACACTGAAGCTTTCTTT

V gene: TRBV7-2
J gene: TRBJ2-3
clone size: many
D gene: NA
CDR3 length: 13
CDR3 protein: CASSLGATDTQYF
CDR3 DNA: TGTGCCAGCAGCTTAGGGGCGACAGATACGCAGTATTTT

V gene: TRBV19
J gene: TRBJ1-4
clone size: NA
D gene: NA
CDR3 length: 13
CDR3 protein: CASRSGELKKLFF
CDR3 DNA: TGTGCCAGTAGGTCAGGGGAGCTGAAAAAACTGTTTTTT

V gene: TRBV6-2/TRBV6-3
J gene: TRBJ2-2
clone size: few
D gene: TRBD2
CDR3 length: 17
CDR3 protein: CASTYFLAGGVSGELFF
CDR3 DNA: TGTGCCAGCACCTATTTTCTAGCGGGAGGCGTATCCGGGGAGCTGTTTTTT

V gene: TRBV20-1
J gene: TRBJ1-2
clone size: NA
D gene: TRBD1
CDR3 length: 15
CDR3 protein: CSANAGTGVNYGYTF
CDR3 DNA: TGCAGTGCTAACGCCGGGACAGGAGTGAACTATGGCTACACCTTC

V gene: TRBV12-5
J gene: TRBJ1-1
clone size: many
D gene: TRBD1
CDR3 length: 14
CDR3 protein: CASGEGAMDTEAFF
CDR3 DNA: TGTGCTAGTGGCGAGGGGGCGATGGACACTGAAGCTTTCTTT

V gene: TRBV5-4
J gene: TRBJ1-2
clone size: many
D gene: NA
CDR3 length: 15
CDR3 protein: CASSLKGIGGYGYTF
CDR3 DNA: TGTGCCAGCAGCTTGAAAGGAATCGGGGGCTATGGCTACACCTTC

V gene: TRBV7-2
J gene: TRBJ2-2
clone size: many
D gene: NA
CDR3 length: 15
CDR3 protein: CASSPTGFNTGELFF
CDR3 DNA: TGTGCCAGCAGCCCCACAGGGTTCAACACCGGGGAGCTGTTTTTT

V gene: TRBV29-1
J gene: TRBJ2-2
clone size: NA
D gene: TRBD1
CDR3 length: 15
CDR3 protein: CSACGDRDSTGELFF
CDR3 DNA: TGCAGCGCCTGCGGGGACAGGGATTCCACCGGGGAGCTGTTTTTT

V gene: TRBV6-2/TRBV6-3
J gene: TRBJ2-2
clone size: many
D gene: NA
CDR3 length: 15
CDR3 protein: CASRSGLTNTGELFF
CDR3 DNA: TGTGCCAGCAGAAGCGGACTGACGAACACCGGGGAGCTGTTTTTT

V gene: TRBV6-6
J gene: TRBJ2-7
clone size: many
D gene: NA
CDR3 length: 15
CDR3 protein: CASLVAGGPDFEQYF
CDR3 DNA: TGTGCCAGCTTAGTCGCTGGAGGGCCCGATTTCGAGCAGTACTTC

V gene: TRBV7-9
J gene: TRBJ2-3
clone size: NA
D gene: TRBD1
CDR3 length: 15
CDR3 protein: CASSLGTGATDTQYF
CDR3 DNA: TGTGCCAGCAGCTTGGGGACAGGGGCCACAGATACGCAGTATTTT

V gene: TRBV7-2
J gene: TRBJ2-7
clone size: NA
D gene: NA
CDR3 length: 14
CDR3 protein: CASSAQGRAYEQYF
CDR3 DNA: TGTGCCAGCAGCGCACAGGGAAGGGCCTACGAGCAGTACTTC

V gene: TRBV14
J gene: TRBJ1-1
clone size: few
D gene: NA
CDR3 length: 14
CDR3 protein: CASSPWGRDTEAFF
CDR3 DNA: TGTGCCAGCAGCCCATGGGGGAGGGACACTGAAGCTTTCTTT

V gene: TRBV2
J gene: TRBJ1-3
clone size: few
D gene: NA
CDR3 length: 15
CDR3 protein: CASRLEGTSGNTIYF
CDR3 DNA: TGTGCCAGCAGACTGGAAGGGACTTCTGGAAACACCATATATTTT

V gene: TRBV6-5
J gene: TRBJ2-7
clone size: few
D gene: TRBD2
CDR3 length: 13
CDR3 protein: CASMGLVGYEQYF
CDR3 DNA: TGTGCCAGCATGGGACTAGTGGGTTACGAGCAGTACTTC

V gene: TRBV2
J gene: TRBJ2-1
clone size: many
D gene: TRBD2
CDR3 length: 14
CDR3 protein: CASMGLAVLGEQFF
CDR3 DNA: TGTGCCAGCATGGGACTAGCGGTCCTTGGGGAGCAGTTCTTC